The rows below give T cell receptor beta chains drawn from one sample of a study of spatial heterogeneity in lung cancer. TCRdb processed the 5' RACE reads anew with MiXCR; each CDR3 protein has one entry. The sample includes approximately 49,000 distinct CDR3 sequences, approximately 5% of them seen just once. The source material was PBMCs, sampled at surgery. These receptors were collected from a male donor with early-stage non-small cell lung cancer. Each CDR3 is given with its conserved first and last residue.

v_gene	j_gene	CDR3aa
TRBV21-1	TRBJ2-3	CASPHSADTQYF
TRBV5-6	TRBJ2-7	CASSSVDREQYF
TRBV5-4	TRBJ2-1	CASRRDKSSYNEQFF
TRBV11-2	TRBJ1-6	CASSSLRGPISPLHF
TRBV7-9	TRBJ1-1	CASRGPSFMNTEAFF
TRBV6-5	TRBJ2-1	CASSLTSANEQFF
TRBV20-1	TRBJ2-7	CSAVEGRSAYEQYF
TRBV28	TRBJ2-3	CASSVGLGIGSTDTQYF
TRBV20-1	TRBJ2-2	CSARDGGNTGELFF
TRBV12-3/TRBV12-4	TRBJ2-1	CASTPSWHNEQFF
TRBV7-9	TRBJ2-3	CASSLSASGTTDTQYF
TRBV20-1	TRBJ2-5	CSARGIIAGVQTETQYF
TRBV9	TRBJ2-2	CASSVEGAQRSGELFF
TRBV20-1	TRBJ1-6	CSARDRDRGYSPLHF
TRBV25-1	TRBJ2-1	CASSEETSVLRQFF
TRBV15	TRBJ2-1	CATSRVGNEQFF
TRBV19	TRBJ2-7	CASSIALTSGPYEQYF
TRBV9	TRBJ2-2	CASGVDRGEAGELFF
TRBV7-8	TRBJ1-4	CASSLRDSNEKLFF